This TCR beta chain was captured by sequencing in a study of radiotherapy plus CTLA-4 blockade in lung cancer. Whole-study context: Objective responses were seen in around 17% of patients, disease control in about 30%.

Patients had chemo-refractory metastatic non-small-cell lung cancer and received focal radiation plus CTLA-4 blockade that used ipilimumab. Worth noting for this clone: Antigen specificity is unknown.

The assay was immunoSEQ multiplex PCR, and TCRdb's table has in-frame clones only and misses some. The table shows 90,000 to 95,000 clones, with roughly 85% occurring only once. Study outcomes and limitations: An expansion of tumor-derived TCR clones occurred in blood after radiotherapy plus ipilimumab. Per reports, early blood T cell clone dynamics, plus interferon-beta, forecast response most strongly.

The sequencing used peripheral blood, collected from a patient treated with radiotherapy plus ipilimumab. This receptor was taken from a human donor with non-small cell lung cancer who had stable disease on radiotherapy plus ipilimumab.

CDR3 DNA: TGCGCCAGCAGTGGACAGGGGGTCTACGAGCAGTACTTC. Residues: CASSGQGVYEQYF. The V gene is TRBV10-2, the J gene TRBJ2-7; 9 nucleotides align to TRBD1. The CDR3 spans 13 residues. The trim removed 4 bases at V and 3 bases at J, leaving 1 base unmatched. Per the germline V gene, CDR1 is WSHSY and CDR2 is SAAADI.